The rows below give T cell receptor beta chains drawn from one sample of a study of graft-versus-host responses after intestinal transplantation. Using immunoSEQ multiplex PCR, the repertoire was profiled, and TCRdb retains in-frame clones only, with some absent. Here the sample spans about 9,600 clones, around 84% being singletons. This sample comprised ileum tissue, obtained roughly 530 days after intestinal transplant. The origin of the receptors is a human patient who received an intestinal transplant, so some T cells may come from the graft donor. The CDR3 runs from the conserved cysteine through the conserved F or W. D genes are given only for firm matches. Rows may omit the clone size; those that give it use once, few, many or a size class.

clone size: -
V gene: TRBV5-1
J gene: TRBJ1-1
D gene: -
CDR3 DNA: TGCGCCAGCTCCCGGGGGCGCGGAAGGGACACTGAAGCTTTCTTT
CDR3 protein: CASSRGRGRDTEAFF

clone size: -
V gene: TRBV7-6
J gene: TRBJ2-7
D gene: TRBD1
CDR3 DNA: TGTGCCAGCAGCCCCTGGGACAGCCCGGGAGAGCAGTACTTC
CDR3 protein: CASSPWDSPGEQYF

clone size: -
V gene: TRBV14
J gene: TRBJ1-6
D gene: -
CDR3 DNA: TGTGCCAGCAGCCAGGCGAAGAATTCACCCCTCCACTTT
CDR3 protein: CASSQAKNSPLHF

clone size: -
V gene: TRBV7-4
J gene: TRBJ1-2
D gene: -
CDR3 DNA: TGTGCCAGCAGCTTAAGGCAGAACTATGGCTACACCTTC
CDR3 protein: CASSLRQNYGYTF

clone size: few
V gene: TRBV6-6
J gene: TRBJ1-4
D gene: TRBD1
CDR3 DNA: TGTGCCAGCAGTGCGCGGACAGGGAAGGATGAAAAACTGTTTTTT
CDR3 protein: CASSARTGKDEKLFF

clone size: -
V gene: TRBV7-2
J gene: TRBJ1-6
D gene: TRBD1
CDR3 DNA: TGTGCCAGCAGCTTACTTGGGACAGGGGGAGGTTCACCCCTCCACTTT
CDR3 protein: CASSLLGTGGGSPLHF

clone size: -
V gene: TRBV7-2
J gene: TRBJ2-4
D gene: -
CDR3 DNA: TGTGCCAGCAGTGGCCAGGGTAGGGGCATTCAGTACTTC
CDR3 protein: CASSGQGRGIQYF

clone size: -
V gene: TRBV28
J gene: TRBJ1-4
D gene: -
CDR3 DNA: TGTGCCAGCAGTTTACGGGGGTCCACCTTTAATGAAAAACTGTTTTTT
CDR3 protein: CASSLRGSTFNEKLFF

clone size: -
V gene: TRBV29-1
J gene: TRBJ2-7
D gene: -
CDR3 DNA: TGCAGCGTTGAAGAAGGCAGGGGCTACGAGCAGTACTTC
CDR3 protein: CSVEEGRGYEQYF

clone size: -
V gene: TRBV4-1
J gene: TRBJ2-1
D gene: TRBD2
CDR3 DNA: TGCGCCAGCAGCCCCCGAGTGAGCGGGAGTGTGGATGAGCAGTTCTTC
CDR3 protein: CASSPRVSGSVDEQFF

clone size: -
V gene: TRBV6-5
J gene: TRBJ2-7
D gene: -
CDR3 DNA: TGTGCCAGCAGTTATTCCGACGGCAAGACCTACGAGCAGTACTTC
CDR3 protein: CASSYSDGKTYEQYF

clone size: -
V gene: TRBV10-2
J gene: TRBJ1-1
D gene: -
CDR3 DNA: TGCGCCAGCAGTGTGACAGATAACACTGAAGCTTTCTTT
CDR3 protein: CASSVTDNTEAFF

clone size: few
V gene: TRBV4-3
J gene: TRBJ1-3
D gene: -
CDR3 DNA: TGCGCCAGCAGCCAAGATTTGGGAGGGACTGGAAACACCATATATTTT
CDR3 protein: CASSQDLGGTGNTIYF

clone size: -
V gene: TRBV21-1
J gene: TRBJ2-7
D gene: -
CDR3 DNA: TGTGCCAGCAGCGCTCCGGGACAGGGGGCCTACGAGCAGTACTTC
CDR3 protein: CASSAPGQGAYEQYF

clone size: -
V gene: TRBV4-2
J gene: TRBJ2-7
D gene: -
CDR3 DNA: TGTGCCAGCAGCCAAGTGCGGGCAGGGGGGTATGAGCAGTACTTC
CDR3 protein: CASSQVRAGGYEQYF

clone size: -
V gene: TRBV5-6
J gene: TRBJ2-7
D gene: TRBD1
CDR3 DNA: TGTGCCAGCAGCTGGATTGACAGGGGGAAGGACGAGCAGTACTTC
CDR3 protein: CASSWIDRGKDEQYF

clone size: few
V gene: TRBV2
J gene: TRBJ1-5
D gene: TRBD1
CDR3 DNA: TGTGCCAGCATCGGACCGCCGGGACAGGGGGATTATAGCAATCAGCCCCAGCATTTT
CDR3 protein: CASIGPPGQGDYSNQPQHF

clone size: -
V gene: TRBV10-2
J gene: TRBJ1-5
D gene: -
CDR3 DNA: TGCGTCAGCAGTGAGAGGGAGTCGGCTGGAGGATGGCGCAATCAGCCCCAGCATTTT
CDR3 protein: CVSSERESAGGWRNQPQHF

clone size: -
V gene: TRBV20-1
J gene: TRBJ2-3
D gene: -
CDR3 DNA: TGCAGTGCTACAGAGGATACGCAGTATTTT
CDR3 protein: CSATEDTQYF

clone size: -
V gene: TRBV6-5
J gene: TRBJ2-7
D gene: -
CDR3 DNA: TGTGCCAGCAGTTACCCTGGACTCCCGAAGGCCTACGAGCAGTACTTC
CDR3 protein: CASSYPGLPKAYEQYF

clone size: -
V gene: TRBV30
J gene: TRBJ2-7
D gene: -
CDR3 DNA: TGTGCCTGGAGTGGTGGTAGGTCCTACGAGCAGTACTTC
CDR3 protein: CAWSGGRSYEQYF

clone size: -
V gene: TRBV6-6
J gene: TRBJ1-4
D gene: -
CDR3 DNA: TGTGCCAGCAGCCACCATAGGACAGTCTGGGTGGAAAAACTGTTTTTT
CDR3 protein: CASSHHRTVWVEKLFF

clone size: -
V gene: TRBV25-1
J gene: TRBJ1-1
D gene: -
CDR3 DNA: TGTGCCAGCAGTCCACCCGGGGCAAGGGGTCGTAGGGCTTTCTTT
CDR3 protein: CASSPPGARGRRAFF

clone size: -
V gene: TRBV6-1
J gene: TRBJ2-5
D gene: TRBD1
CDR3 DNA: TGTGCCACCAAGGACAGGGGGATCCAAGAGACCCAGTACTTC
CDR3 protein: CATKDRGIQETQYF

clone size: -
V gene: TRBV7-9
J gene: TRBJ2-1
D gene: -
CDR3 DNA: TGTGCCAGCAGCCTATCTCCTGACAGGCCATACAATGAGCAGTTCTTC
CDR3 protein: CASSLSPDRPYNEQFF

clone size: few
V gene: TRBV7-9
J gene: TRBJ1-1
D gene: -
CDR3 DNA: TGTGCCAGCAGCCCGTGGGGGGCCACTGAAGCTTTCTTT
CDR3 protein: CASSPWGATEAFF

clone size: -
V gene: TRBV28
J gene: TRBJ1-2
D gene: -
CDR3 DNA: TGTGCCAGCAGTTCCCATCCGACGGGGGTAATCTTTGGCTACACCTTC
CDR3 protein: CASSSHPTGVIFGYTF

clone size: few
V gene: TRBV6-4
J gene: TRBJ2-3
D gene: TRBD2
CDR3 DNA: TGTGCCAGCAGTCGACTAGCGGGAGAGGTTGTAGATACGCAGTATTTT
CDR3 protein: CASSRLAGEVVDTQYF

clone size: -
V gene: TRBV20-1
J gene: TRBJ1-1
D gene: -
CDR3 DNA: TGCAGTGCTAGTCGGAGAACTGAAGCTTTCTTT
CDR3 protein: CSASRRTEAFF